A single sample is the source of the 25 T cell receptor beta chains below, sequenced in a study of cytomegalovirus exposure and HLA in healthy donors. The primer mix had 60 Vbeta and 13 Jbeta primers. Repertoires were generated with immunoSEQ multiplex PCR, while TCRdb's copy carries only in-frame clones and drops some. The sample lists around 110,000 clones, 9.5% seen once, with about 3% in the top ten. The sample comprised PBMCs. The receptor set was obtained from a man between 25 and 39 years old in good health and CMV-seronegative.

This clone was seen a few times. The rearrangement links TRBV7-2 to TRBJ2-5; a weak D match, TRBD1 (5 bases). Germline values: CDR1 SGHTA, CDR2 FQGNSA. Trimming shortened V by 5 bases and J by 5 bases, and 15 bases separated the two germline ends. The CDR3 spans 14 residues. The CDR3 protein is CASSRFGARETQYF. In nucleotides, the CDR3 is TGTGCCAGCAGCCGATTTGGGGCCCGGGAGACCCAGTACTTC.

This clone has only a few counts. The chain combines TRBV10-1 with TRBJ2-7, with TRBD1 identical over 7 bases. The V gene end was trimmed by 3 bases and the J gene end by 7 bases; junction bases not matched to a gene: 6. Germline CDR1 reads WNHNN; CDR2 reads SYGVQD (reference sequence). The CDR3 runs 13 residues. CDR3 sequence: CASSERQGGEQYF. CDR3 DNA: TGCGCCAGCAGTGAACGACAGGGTGGGGAGCAGTACTTC.

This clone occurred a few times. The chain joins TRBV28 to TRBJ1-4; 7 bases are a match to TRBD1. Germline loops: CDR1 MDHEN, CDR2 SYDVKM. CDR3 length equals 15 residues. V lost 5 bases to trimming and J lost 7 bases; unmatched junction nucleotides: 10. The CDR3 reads CASSPQTGRGEKLFF. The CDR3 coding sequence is TGTGCCAGCAGTCCCCAGACAGGGCGGGGTGAAAAACTGTTTTTT.

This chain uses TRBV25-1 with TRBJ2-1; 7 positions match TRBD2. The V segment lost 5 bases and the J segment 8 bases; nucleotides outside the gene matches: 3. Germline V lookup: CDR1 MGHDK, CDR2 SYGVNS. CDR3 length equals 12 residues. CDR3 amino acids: CASSFGLDEQFF. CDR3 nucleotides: TGTGCCAGCAGTTTCGGACTAGATGAGCAGTTCTTC.

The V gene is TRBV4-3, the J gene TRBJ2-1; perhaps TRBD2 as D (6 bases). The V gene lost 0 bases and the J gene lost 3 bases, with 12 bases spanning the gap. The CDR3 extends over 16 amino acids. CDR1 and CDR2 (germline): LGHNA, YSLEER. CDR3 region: CASSQERDSIYNEQFF. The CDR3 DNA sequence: TGCGCCAGCAGCCAAGAACGGGACTCTATCTACAATGAGCAGTTCTTC.

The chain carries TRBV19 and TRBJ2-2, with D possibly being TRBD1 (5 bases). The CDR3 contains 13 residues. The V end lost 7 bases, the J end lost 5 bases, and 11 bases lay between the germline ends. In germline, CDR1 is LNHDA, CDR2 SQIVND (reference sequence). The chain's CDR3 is CASTEGVTGELFF. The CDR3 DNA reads TGTGCCAGTACGGAAGGGGTGACCGGGGAGCTGTTTTTT.

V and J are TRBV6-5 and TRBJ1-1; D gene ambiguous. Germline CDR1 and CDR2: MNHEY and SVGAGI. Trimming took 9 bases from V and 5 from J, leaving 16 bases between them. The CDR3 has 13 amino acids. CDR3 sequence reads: CASRSGRGTEAFF. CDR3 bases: TGTGCCAGTAGAAGCGGACGGGGAACTGAAGCTTTCTTT.

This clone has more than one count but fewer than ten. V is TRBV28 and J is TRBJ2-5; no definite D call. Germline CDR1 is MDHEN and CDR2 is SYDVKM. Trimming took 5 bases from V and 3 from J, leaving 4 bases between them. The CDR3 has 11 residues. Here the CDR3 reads CASSPEETQYF. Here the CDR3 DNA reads TGTGCCAGCAGTCCTGAAGAGACCCAGTACTTC.

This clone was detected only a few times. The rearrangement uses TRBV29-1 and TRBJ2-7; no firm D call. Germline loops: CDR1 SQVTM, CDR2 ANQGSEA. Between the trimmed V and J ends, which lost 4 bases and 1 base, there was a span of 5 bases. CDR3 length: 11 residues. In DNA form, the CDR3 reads TGCAGCGTTGTGCGTTCCTACGAGCAGTACTTC. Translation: CSVVRSYEQYF.

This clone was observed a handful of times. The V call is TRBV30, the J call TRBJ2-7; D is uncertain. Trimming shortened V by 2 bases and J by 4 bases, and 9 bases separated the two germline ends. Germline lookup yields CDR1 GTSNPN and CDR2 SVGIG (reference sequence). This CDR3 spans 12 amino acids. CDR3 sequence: CAWSKIRYEQYF. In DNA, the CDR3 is TGTGCCTGGAGTAAGATACGGTACGAGCAGTACTTC.

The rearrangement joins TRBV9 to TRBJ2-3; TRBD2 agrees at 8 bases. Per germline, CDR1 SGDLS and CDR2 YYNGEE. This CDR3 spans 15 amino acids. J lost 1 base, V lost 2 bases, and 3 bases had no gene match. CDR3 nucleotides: TGTGCCAGCAGCGTGAATAGCGGGGGCACAGATACGCAGTATTTT. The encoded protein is CASSVNSGGTDTQYF.

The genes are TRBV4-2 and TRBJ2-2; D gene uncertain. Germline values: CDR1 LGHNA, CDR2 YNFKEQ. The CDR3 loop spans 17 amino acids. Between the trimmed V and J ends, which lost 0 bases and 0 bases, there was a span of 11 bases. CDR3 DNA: TGTGCCAGCAGCCAAGAAGGAGCCCCGTCGAACACCGGGGAGCTGTTTTTT. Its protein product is CASSQEGAPSNTGELFF.

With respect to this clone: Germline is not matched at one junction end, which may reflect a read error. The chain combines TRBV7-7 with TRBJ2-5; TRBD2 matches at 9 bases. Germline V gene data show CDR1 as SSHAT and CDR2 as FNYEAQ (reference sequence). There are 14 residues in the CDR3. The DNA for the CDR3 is TGTGCTAGCAGCCCGCGGGGGGGAGGAGAGACCCAGTACTTC. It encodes CASSPRGGGETQYF.

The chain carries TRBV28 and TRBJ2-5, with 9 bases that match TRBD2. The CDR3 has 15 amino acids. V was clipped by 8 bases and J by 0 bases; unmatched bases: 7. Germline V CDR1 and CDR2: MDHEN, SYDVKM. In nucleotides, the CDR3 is TGTGCCAGCCACCCTAGCGGGAAGTACCAAGAGACCCAGTACTTC. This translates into CASHPSGKYQETQYF.

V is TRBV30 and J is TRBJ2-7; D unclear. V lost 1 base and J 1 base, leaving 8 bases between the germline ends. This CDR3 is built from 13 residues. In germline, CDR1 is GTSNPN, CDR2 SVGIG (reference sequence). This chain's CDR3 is CAWSGDKSYEQYF. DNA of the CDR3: TGTGCCTGGAGTGGCGACAAGTCCTACGAGCAGTACTTC.

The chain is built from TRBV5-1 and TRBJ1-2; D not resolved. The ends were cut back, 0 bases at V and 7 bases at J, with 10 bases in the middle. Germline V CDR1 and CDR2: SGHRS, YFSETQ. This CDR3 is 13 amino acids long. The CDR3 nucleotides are TGCGCCAGCAGCTTGGATCGGGGAGGTGGCTACACCTTC. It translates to CASSLDRGGGYTF.

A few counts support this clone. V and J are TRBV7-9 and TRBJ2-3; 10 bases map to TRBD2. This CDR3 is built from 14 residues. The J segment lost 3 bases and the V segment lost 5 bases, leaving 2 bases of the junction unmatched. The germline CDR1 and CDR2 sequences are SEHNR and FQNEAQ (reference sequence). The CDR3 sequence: CASSKAGGTDTQYF. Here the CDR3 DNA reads TGTGCCAGCAGCAAAGCGGGAGGGACAGATACGCAGTATTTT.

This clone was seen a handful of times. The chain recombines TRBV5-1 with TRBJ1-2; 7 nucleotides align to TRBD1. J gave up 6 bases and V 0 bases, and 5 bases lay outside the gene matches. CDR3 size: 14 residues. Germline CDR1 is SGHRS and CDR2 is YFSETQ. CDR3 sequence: CASSLDHRGHGYTF. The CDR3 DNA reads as TGCGCCAGCAGCTTGGACCACAGGGGCCATGGCTACACCTTC. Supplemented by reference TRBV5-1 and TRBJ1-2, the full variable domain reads KAGVTQTPRYLIKTRGQQVTLSCSPISGHRSVSWYQQTPGQGLQFLFEYFSETQRNKGNFPGRFSGRQFSNSRSEMNVSTLELGDSALYLCASSLDHRGHGYTFGSGTRLTVV.

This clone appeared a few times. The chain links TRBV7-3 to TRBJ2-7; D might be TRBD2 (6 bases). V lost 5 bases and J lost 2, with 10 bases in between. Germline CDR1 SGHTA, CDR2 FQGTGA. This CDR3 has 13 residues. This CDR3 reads CASSPGSPYEQYF. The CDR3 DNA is TGTGCCAGCAGCCCCGGGAGCCCCTACGAGCAGTACTTC.

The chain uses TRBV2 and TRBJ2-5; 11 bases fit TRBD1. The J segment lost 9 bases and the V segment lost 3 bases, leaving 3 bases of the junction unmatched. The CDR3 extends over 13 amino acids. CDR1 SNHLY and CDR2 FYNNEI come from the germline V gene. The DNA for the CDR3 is TGTGCCAGCAGTGACGGGACAGGGGGTCCCCAGTACTTC. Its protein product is CASSDGTGGPQYF.

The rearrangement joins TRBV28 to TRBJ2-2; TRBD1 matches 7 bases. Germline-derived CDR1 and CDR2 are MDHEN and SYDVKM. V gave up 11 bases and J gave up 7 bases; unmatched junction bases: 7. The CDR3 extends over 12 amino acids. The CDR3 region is CAGKGAIGELFF. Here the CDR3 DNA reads TGTGCCGGGAAGGGGGCTATCGGGGAGCTGTTTTTT.

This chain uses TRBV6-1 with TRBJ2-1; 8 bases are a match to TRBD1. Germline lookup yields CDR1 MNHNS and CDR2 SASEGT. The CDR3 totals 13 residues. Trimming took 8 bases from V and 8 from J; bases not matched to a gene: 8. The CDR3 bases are TGTGCCAGCCGGGACAGGCGTGGGGATGAGCAGTTCTTC. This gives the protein CASRDRRGDEQFF.

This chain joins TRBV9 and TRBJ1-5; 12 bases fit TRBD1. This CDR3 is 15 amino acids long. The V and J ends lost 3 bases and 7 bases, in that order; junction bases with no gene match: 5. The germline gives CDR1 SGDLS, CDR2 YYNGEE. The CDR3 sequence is CASSAGTGGGQPQHF. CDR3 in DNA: TGTGCCAGCAGCGCAGGGACAGGGGGCGGGCAGCCCCAGCATTTT.

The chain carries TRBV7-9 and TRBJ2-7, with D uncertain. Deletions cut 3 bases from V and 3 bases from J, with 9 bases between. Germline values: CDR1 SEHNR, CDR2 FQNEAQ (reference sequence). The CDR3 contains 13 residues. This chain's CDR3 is CASSFSDLYEQYF. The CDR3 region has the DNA TGTGCCAGCAGCTTTAGTGATCTCTACGAGCAGTACTTC. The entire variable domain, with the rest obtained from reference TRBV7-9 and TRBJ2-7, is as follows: DTGVSQNPRHKITKRGQNVTFRCDPISEHNRLYWYRQTLGQGPEFLTYFQNEAQLEKSRLLSDRFSAERPKGSFSTLEIQRTEQGDSAMYLCASSFSDLYEQYFGPGTRLTVT.

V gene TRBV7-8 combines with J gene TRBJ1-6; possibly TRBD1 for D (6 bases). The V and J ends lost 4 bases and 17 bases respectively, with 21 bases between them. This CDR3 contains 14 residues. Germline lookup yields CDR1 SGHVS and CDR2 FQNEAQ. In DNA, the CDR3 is TGTGCCAGCAGCTCCGATCGACTTAAACAGGGTTTCCACTTT. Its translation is CASSSDRLKQGFHF.